This T cell receptor (beta chain) was recovered during a study of T cell changes during pregnancy in multiple sclerosis. Assay: immunoSEQ multiplex PCR; the TCRdb copy retains only in-frame clones and omits some. The sample has approximately 70,000 clones; approximately 92% are singletons. Germline lookup yields CDR1 MDHEN and CDR2 SYDVKM. The CDR3 covers 17 residues. After removal of 4 bases from V and 12 bases from J, the junction contained 21 bases not matched to a gene. The V call is TRBV28, the J call TRBJ2-1; 7 nucleotides line up with TRBD1. This clonotype was sampled from a female donor with multiple sclerosis, enrolled in a pregnancy study. The sample here was peripheral blood, taken in the third trimester of pregnancy. CDR3 in DNA: TGTGCCAGCAGTTCATCCACAGGGGCCGCACATAAGGGGAGGCAGTTCTTC. It is translated as CASSSSTGAAHKGRQFF.